The clone carrying this TCR beta chain was found many times. Its cognate antigen is unknown. These data are taken from a study of T-cell reconstitution after alpha-beta-depleted transplantation in children. Study findings and constraints: At one year after transplant, newly produced T cells mostly accounted for T-cell counts and diversity. Reportedly, alpha-beta T cells present about two months post-transplant originated from several hundred expanded clones of graft origin. Some patients' high day-60 TCRbeta diversity was attributed to recipient cells surviving conditioning.

The CDR3 contains 12 residues. The V gene's germline CDR1 is MNHEY and CDR2 SMNVEV (reference sequence). The V gene lost 4 bases and the J gene lost 6 bases, with 9 bases spanning the gap. TCRbeta library preparation incorporated unique molecular identifiers. TCRdb recomputed calls from the PCR reads with MiXCR, one row per CDR3 protein. The data hold tens of thousands of distinct CDR3 sequences, with roughly 5.7% observed a single time. The chain employs TRBV27 and TRBJ1-2, with unresolved D. The sample in question was PBMCs, mostly from graft donor cells, obtained 180 days after TCRalphabeta/CD19-depleted stem cell transplant. This TCR was sampled from a male patient aged 5 to 17 who had a stem cell transplant for acute myeloid leukemia, so the T cells may come from the graft donor. The CDR3 region is CASSWVYDGYTF. The CDR3 DNA reads as TGTGCCAGCAGTTGGGTATACGATGGCTACACCTTC.